This entry concerns a single TCR beta chain. What this receptor recognizes is not known. The input lacks base qualities; no much larger clone sits a single base away. Taken from the germline V gene, the CDR1 and CDR2 loops are SQVTM and ANQGSEA. Trimming removed 6 bases from V and 2 bases from J, leaving 11 bases between the germline ends. The CDR3 starts with the cysteine, ends with the phenylalanine, and has 12 residues. Only the CDR3 part of the read is kept: 36 bases, read in frame from the first base. The data originate from a study of T cells in Graves' hyperthyroidism and ophthalmopathy (dated by TCRdb to about 2019). Turning to the overall study: To identify TCR V-J signatures that set the groups apart, the researchers used a discovery cohort of 95 to 100 patients, made up of fewer than 50 with Graves' ophthalmopathy and around 58 with stable Graves' hyperthyroidism. The 100 discovery patients were divided at random into training and test sets in a 7:3 ratio. In more than 5 Graves' hyperthyroidism patients, the study also compared T-cell repertoires from thyroid tissue with T-cell repertoires from blood. Prospective prediction of ophthalmopathy was tested in an independent validation cohort of under 20 hyperthyroidism patients and 15 to 17 patients who later progressed to ophthalmopathy. The paper describes TCR Vbeta CDR3 sequencing of 130 to 150 peripheral blood samples, made up of 43 ophthalmopathy patients, around 78 hyperthyroidism patients and 17 progressor patients. After blood sampling, hyperthyroidism patients were treated with methimazole at a starting dose of 30 mg daily, and ophthalmopathy patients were treated with high-dose intravenous methylprednisolone.

Patients with uncontrolled infections, other autoimmune diseases, pregnancy or lactation were excluded. Diagnoses were based on clinical symptoms, serum thyroxine and TRAb, thyroid ultrasound and orbital computed tomography. Total RNA was extracted using Trizol reagent, and RNA quality was assessed on an Agilent 2100 Bioanalyzer. What the study reported, not specific to this receptor: Most expanded thyroid clonotypes (frequency above 0.001) were also found in blood, which suggests that blood repertoires may mirror thyroid immune responses. In validation, the model predicted progression to ophthalmopathy a median of 6.5 months before onset, with 70% to 71% sensitivity and about 75% specificity. A 13 V-J signature model separated ophthalmopathy from stable hyperthyroidism, with approximately 86% sensitivity and about 81% specificity in cross-validation and 80%/75% in testing. Sample size was not statistically predetermined, and blinding of investigators to group allocation was not performed.

TCR beta CDR3 regions were amplified from RNA transcripts. A first-round RT-PCR of the TCR CDR3 used the HTBI primer set with the Qiagen OneStep RT-PCR kit. The libraries were constructed in a second round of multiplex PCR and then size-selected and purified. Paired-end sequencing of the libraries was performed with 100 bp reads on an Illumina HiSeq2000. The authors' pipeline ran thus. SOAPnuke was used to process the raw data, removing reads that contained adapters or uncalled bases, had a mean Phred below 15, or lacked an exact match to the constant primer or identifier. COPE v1.2.5 was used to merge high-quality paired reads, and clonotypes were defined as unique nucleotide sequences. MiTCR v1.1 was used to align the clonotypes against IMGT TRBV, TRBD and TRBJ reference segments. Analysis was restricted to V-J combinations with a frequency above 0.0001, which covered about 99% of repertoires. The TCS score was defined as F50 (clonal expansion) divided by E x V (chaos), with BLOSUM62-based TCRdist calculated between CDR3 peptides within each V-J. Welch's t-statistics and random forest reduced several hundred V-J features to under 15, which were used in a naive Bayes classifier (R e1071). The similarity between thyroid and blood repertoires was quantified using the Morisita-Horn index. TCRdb redid the processing of the public reads, applying fastp at Q25 and MiXCR, and retained in-frame beta chains. For every CDR3 protein sequence, its rows merge into one entry that carries the most common genes and DNA. The V and J calls were determined by TCRdb, not by the authors. The sample table shows over 650,000 distinct CDR3 sequences, and 40% to 55% are seen once. Of the sample, about 7.7% is held by the ten largest clones.

What was sequenced was peripheral blood or thyroid tissue (not recorded which). The rearrangement joined TRBV29-1 to TRBJ2-7, with the D gene not clear enough to name. The source of this sequence is an adult man with Graves' disease, either hyperthyroidism or ophthalmopathy (not recorded which). Here the CDR3 is given as CSVLLGTYEQYF. The bases read TGCAGCGTCCTGCTTGGGACCTACGAGCAGTACTTC.